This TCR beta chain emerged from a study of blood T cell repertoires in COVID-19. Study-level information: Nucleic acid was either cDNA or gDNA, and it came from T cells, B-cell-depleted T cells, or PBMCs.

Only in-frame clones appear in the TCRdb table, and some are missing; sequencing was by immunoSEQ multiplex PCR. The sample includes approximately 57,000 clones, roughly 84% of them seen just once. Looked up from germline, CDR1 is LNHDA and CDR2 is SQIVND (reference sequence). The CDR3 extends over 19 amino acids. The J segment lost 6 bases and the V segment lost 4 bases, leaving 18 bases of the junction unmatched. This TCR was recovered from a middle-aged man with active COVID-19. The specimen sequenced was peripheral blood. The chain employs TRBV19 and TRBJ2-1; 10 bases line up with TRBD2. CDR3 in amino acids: CASSTPRRSGRAPANEQFF. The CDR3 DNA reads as TGTGCCAGTAGTACACCTCGGCGAAGCGGGAGGGCCCCTGCCAATGAGCAGTTCTTC.